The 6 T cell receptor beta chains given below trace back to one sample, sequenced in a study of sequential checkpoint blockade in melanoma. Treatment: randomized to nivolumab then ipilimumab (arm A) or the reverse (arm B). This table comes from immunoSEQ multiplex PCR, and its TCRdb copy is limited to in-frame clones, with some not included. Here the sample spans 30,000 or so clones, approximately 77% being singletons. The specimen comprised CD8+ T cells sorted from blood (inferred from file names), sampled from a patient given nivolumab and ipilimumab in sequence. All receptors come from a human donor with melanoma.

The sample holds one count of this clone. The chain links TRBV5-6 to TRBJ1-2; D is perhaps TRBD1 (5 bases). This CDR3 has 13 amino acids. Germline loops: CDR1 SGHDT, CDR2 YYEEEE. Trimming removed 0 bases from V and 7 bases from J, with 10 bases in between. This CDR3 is CASSLVQGGGYTF. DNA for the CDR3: TGTGCCAGCAGCTTGGTGCAGGGAGGTGGCTACACCTTC.

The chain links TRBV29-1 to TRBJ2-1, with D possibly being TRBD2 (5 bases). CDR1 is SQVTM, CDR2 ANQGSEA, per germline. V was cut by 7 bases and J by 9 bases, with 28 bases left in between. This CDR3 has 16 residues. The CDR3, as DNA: TGCAGCGCCCAATCCTCCGTCTCCAGCGGCCTCGGTGAGCAGTTCTTC. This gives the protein CSAQSSVSSGLGEQFF.

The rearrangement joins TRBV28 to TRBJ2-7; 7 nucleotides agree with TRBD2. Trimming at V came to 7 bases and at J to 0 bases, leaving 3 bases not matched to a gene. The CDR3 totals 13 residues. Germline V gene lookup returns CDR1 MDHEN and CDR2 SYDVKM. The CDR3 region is CASKLAYSYEQYF. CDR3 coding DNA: TGTGCCAGCAAACTAGCGTACTCCTACGAGCAGTACTTC.

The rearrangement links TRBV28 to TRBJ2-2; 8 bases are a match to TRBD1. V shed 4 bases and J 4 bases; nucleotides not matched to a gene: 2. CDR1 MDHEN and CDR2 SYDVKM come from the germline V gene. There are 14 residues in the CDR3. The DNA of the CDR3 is TGTGCCAGCAGTTGGACAGGGAGCACCGGGGAGCTGTTTTTT. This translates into CASSWTGSTGELFF.

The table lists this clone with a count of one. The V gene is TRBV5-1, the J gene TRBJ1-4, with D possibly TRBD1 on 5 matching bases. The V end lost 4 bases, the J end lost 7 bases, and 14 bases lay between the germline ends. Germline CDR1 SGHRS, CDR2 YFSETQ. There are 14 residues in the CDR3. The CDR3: CASSPSGRVEKLFF. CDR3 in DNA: TGCGCCAGCAGCCCCTCAGGGCGCGTTGAAAAACTGTTTTTT.

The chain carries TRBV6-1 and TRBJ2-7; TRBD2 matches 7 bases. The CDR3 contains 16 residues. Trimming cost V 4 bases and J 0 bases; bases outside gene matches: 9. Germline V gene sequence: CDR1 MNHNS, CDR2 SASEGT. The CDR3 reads CASSVPSSGHSYEQYF. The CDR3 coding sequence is TGTGCCAGCAGTGTCCCTTCTAGCGGACACTCCTACGAGCAGTACTTC.